A single TCR beta chain is shown here with its context. Its matching antigen is unknown. Germline CDR1 reads SGHAT; CDR2 reads FQNNGV. The CDR3 is made up of 15 amino acids. Trimming cost V 5 bases and J 0 bases, with 13 bases left between them. This entry comes from a study of graft-versus-host responses after intestinal transplantation. Study-wide context: Multivisceral, liver-intestinal, or isolated intestinal grafts went to recipients. Anti-thymocyte globulin induction, then tacrolimus and steroids for around 3 years, went to all recipients. The study, taken as a whole, reports: Recipient-marrow GvH clones were detected, some having first appeared in ileum or blood. Allograft graft-versus-host to host-versus-graft clonal ratios ran high in patients with graft-donor T cell macrochimerism.

Assay: immunoSEQ multiplex PCR; the TCRdb copy retains only in-frame clones and omits some. This table holds about 100,000 clones, about 93% found once. The chain employs TRBV11-2 and TRBJ1-1; D is ambiguous. Sample: PBMCs, taken 453 days after intestinal transplant. This clonotype was sampled from a human patient who received an intestinal transplant, so some T cells may come from the graft donor. The CDR3 spells CASSPPPSLNTEAFF. The CDR3 bases are TGTGCCAGCAGCCCCCCCCCGAGCCTGAACACTGAAGCTTTCTTT.